Described below is a single T cell receptor beta chain sequence and its context. What it binds is not known. Assay: immunoSEQ multiplex PCR; the TCRdb copy retains only in-frame clones and omits some. The repertoire has about 110,000 clones, around 90% of them found once; the top ten carry roughly 1.3%. The source of the sample is a study of T cell responses to AZD1222 COVID-19 vaccine. Study-level points and caveats: Of spike-specific TCRs, nearly half reportedly target regions left unmutated in variants.

Specimen: peripheral blood, collected on day 0 of AZD1222 vaccination. The TCR comes from an adult in good health.

The chain's CDR3 is CASGDSTEAFF. CDR3 coding DNA: TGTGCCAGCGGCGACAGTACTGAAGCTTTCTTT. V and J are TRBV27 and TRBJ1-1; D may be TRBD1 (5 bases). Germline lookup yields CDR1 MNHEY and CDR2 SMNVEV (reference sequence). Trimming took 8 bases from V and 5 from J, leaving 9 bases between them. The CDR3 spans 11 residues.